Below are 7 T cell receptor beta chains sequenced from a single sample in a study of T cells after yellow fever vaccination. TCRdb re-called the 5' RACE reads through MiXCR, storing one row per CDR3 protein. This repertoire shows 500,000 to 650,000 distinct CDR3 sequences, roughly 17% found once; its top ten account for about 18%. Sequencing used PBMCs, obtained less than 6 days after the first yellow fever vaccination. The source is a man aged 18-30 years who received the YFV17D yellow fever vaccine.

This clonotype was seen a few times. CDR3 DNA: TGTGCCAGTAGTATGAACGGACAGGGGATCGGCTACACCTTC. Amino acids: CASSMNGQGIGYTF. The chain recombines TRBV19 with TRBJ1-2; TRBD1 matches 9 bases. V was pared by 3 bases and J by 8 bases, with 7 bases of the junction left unmatched. The length of the CDR3 is 14 residues. Per the germline V gene, CDR1 is LNHDA and CDR2 is SQIVND (reference sequence).

This clonotype was detected only a few times. This sequence joins TRBV30 and TRBJ1-5; tentatively, D is TRBD1 (6 bases). The germline V gene has CDR1 GTSNPN and CDR2 SVGIG (reference sequence). Trimming pared 3 bases from V and 5 bases from J, leaving 14 bases between. The CDR3 consists of 14 residues. The CDR3 here is CAWSPGGGDQPQHF. The CDR3 region has the DNA TGTGCCTGGAGCCCCGGGGGGGGCGATCAGCCCCAGCATTTT. The full variable domain, with the rest looked up from reference TRBV30 and TRBJ1-5, is SQTIHQWPATLVQPVGSPLSLECTVEGTSNPNLYWYRQAAGRGLQLLFYSVGIGQISSEVPQNLSASRPQDRQFILSSKKLLLSDSGFYLCAWSPGGGDQPQHFGDGTRLSIL.

The V and J genes are TRBV7-6 and TRBJ2-7; D is ambiguous. V lost 1 base and J lost 3, with 13 bases in between. The V gene's germline CDR1 is SGHVS and CDR2 FNYEAQ. The CDR3 contains 15 residues. The CDR3 region is CASSLVAGQDYEQYF. DNA for the CDR3: TGTGCCAGCAGCTTAGTGGCAGGTCAAGACTACGAGCAGTACTTC. Full variable domain (rest looked up from reference TRBV7-6 and TRBJ2-7): GAGVSQSPRYKVTKRGQDVALRCDPISGHVSLYWYRQALGQGPEFLTYFNYEAQQDKSGLPNDRFSAERPEGSISTLTIQRTEQRDSAMYRCASSLVAGQDYEQYFGPGTRLTVT.

The chain links TRBV11-1 to TRBJ2-5; 10 nucleotides match TRBD2. Germline values: CDR1 SGHAT, CDR2 FQDESV (reference sequence). V shed 5 bases, J shed 2 bases, and the junction held 11 bases outside the gene matches. The length of the CDR3 is 17 residues. DNA of the CDR3: TGTGCCAGCAGCCACCTAGCGGGGGCTGTCCGACAAGAGACCCAGTACTTC. Protein product: CASSHLAGAVRQETQYF.

The rearrangement joins TRBV18 to TRBJ2-5; D may be TRBD1 (5 bases). The CDR3 runs to 13 residues. With 0 bases removed from V and 7 bases from J, the gap between germline ends came to 9 bases. Germline CDR1 KGHSH, CDR2 LQKENI. The CDR3: CASSPPQGGTQYF. CDR3 DNA: TGTGCCAGCTCACCACCCCAGGGCGGGACCCAGTACTTC.

V gene TRBV7-2 combines with J gene TRBJ1-6; the match to TRBD1 covers 7 bases. Unmatched junction bases numbered 5, after V lost 3 bases and J lost 6 bases. This CDR3 region has 15 residues. Germline V gene sequence: CDR1 SGHTA, CDR2 FQGNSA. This chain's CDR3 is CASSFSGQSNSPLHF. CDR3 bases: TGTGCCAGCAGCTTTTCGGGACAGTCTAATTCACCCCTCCACTTT.

This clonotype was recorded a few times. This rearrangement joins TRBV4-1 to TRBJ2-4, with TRBD1 matching over 7 bases. Germline trimming cut 4 bases from V and 1 base from J; bases unmatched to any gene: 22. Germline-derived CDR1 and CDR2 are MGHRA and YSYEKL. CDR3 length equals 21 residues. The CDR3 sequence: CASSPLVDRAIGYLAKNIQYF. DNA for the CDR3: TGCGCCAGCAGCCCCCTCGTAGACAGGGCTATAGGATACTTGGCCAAAAACATTCAGTACTTC.